This is a list of T cell receptor beta chains from one sample in a study of graft-versus-host responses after intestinal transplantation. For these receptors, no antigen is known. Libraries were prepared by immunoSEQ multiplex PCR; TCRdb keeps only in-frame clonotypes and omits some of them. This sample has 75,000 to 90,000 clones, with 85% to 90% found just once. The specimen was unstimulated CD4+ T cells sorted from spleen or lymph node cells, collected before intestinal transplant. All receptors derive from a human donor who received an intestinal transplant. The CDR3 runs from the conserved cysteine through the conserved F or W. D genes are given only for firm matches. Only some rows state a clone size, as once, few, many or a class for expanded clones.

d_call: NA
j_call: TRBJ1-2
v_call: TRBV15
clone_size: NA
cdr3_aa: CATRYRDTYGYTF
cdr3_nt: TGTGCCACCCGGTACCGGGACACCTATGGCTACACCTTC

d_call: TRBD1
j_call: TRBJ2-7
v_call: TRBV10-3
clone_size: NA
cdr3_aa: CAISTRDRGLHEQYF
cdr3_nt: TGTGCCATCAGTACCCGGGACAGGGGGCTTCACGAGCAGTACTTC

d_call: TRBD2
j_call: TRBJ2-3
v_call: TRBV5-1
clone_size: NA
cdr3_aa: CASSLELAGAADTQYF
cdr3_nt: TGCGCCAGCAGCTTGGAACTAGCGGGAGCAGCAGATACGCAGTATTTT

d_call: NA
j_call: TRBJ1-6
v_call: TRBV9
clone_size: NA
cdr3_aa: CASSVGGRNSPLHF
cdr3_nt: TGTGCCAGCAGCGTTGGAGGGCGGAATTCACCCCTCCACTTT

d_call: NA
j_call: TRBJ2-1
v_call: TRBV28
clone_size: NA
cdr3_aa: CASSLITPRNNEQFF
cdr3_nt: TGTGCCAGCAGTTTAATCACTCCGAGAAACAATGAGCAGTTCTTC

d_call: TRBD2
j_call: TRBJ2-7
v_call: TRBV7-8
clone_size: NA
cdr3_aa: CASSPAGTSGPYEQYF
cdr3_nt: TGTGCCAGCAGCCCCGCCGGGACTAGCGGACCCTACGAGCAGTACTTC

d_call: TRBD2
j_call: TRBJ2-3
v_call: TRBV4-2
clone_size: NA
cdr3_aa: CASSHSPLAGEGRTQYF
cdr3_nt: TGTGCCAGCAGCCACAGTCCCCTAGCGGGAGAAGGTCGTACGCAGTATTTT

d_call: NA
j_call: TRBJ2-5
v_call: TRBV20-1
clone_size: NA
cdr3_aa: CSVKGQETQYF
cdr3_nt: TGCAGTGTTAAGGGGCAAGAGACCCAGTACTTC

d_call: TRBD2
j_call: TRBJ2-2
v_call: TRBV5-1
clone_size: few
cdr3_aa: CASSWGGFGNTGELFF
cdr3_nt: TGCGCCAGCAGCTGGGGGGGGTTCGGAAACACCGGGGAGCTGTTTTTT

d_call: NA
j_call: TRBJ2-3
v_call: TRBV11-3
clone_size: NA
cdr3_aa: CASSQSSSTDTQYF
cdr3_nt: TGTGCCAGCAGCCAAAGCTCTAGCACAGATACGCAGTATTTT

d_call: NA
j_call: TRBJ2-2
v_call: TRBV30
clone_size: NA
cdr3_aa: CAWSVPRRSHTGELFF
cdr3_nt: TGTGCCTGGAGTGTACCTCGGAGGTCCCACACTGGGGAGCTGTTTTTT

d_call: TRBD2
j_call: TRBJ2-3
v_call: TRBV5-4
clone_size: NA
cdr3_aa: CASSFKTSGVTDTQYF
cdr3_nt: TGTGCCAGCAGCTTCAAGACTAGCGGGGTAACCGATACGCAGTATTTT

d_call: TRBD2
j_call: TRBJ2-7
v_call: TRBV13
clone_size: NA
cdr3_aa: CASRSYREGEEQYF
cdr3_nt: TGTGCCAGCAGGTCCTATCGGGAGGGAGAAGAGCAGTACTTC

d_call: TRBD1
j_call: TRBJ1-5
v_call: TRBV29-1
clone_size: NA
cdr3_aa: CSVGSGTGNQPQHF
cdr3_nt: TGCAGCGTTGGCAGTGGGACAGGCAATCAGCCCCAGCATTTT

d_call: NA
j_call: TRBJ1-6
v_call: TRBV25-1
clone_size: NA
cdr3_aa: CASSVSPNNSPLHF
cdr3_nt: TGTGCCAGCAGTGTGAGTCCTAATAATTCACCCCTCCACTTT

d_call: TRBD1
j_call: TRBJ2-7
v_call: TRBV6-1
clone_size: NA
cdr3_aa: CASRWTGGNEQYF
cdr3_nt: TGTGCCAGCAGGTGGACAGGGGGTAACGAGCAGTACTTC

d_call: NA
j_call: TRBJ2-4
v_call: TRBV28
clone_size: NA
cdr3_aa: CASTLKIDRNIQYF
cdr3_nt: TGTGCCAGCACTCTAAAAATTGACAGAAACATTCAGTACTTC

d_call: TRBD1
j_call: TRBJ2-7
v_call: TRBV5-5
clone_size: once
cdr3_aa: CASSFLSGGYEQYF
cdr3_nt: TGTGCCAGCAGCTTTTTGTCAGGGGGCTACGAGCAGTACTTC

d_call: NA
j_call: TRBJ1-6
v_call: TRBV5-4
clone_size: NA
cdr3_aa: CASTKEGQGGNSPLHF
cdr3_nt: TGTGCCAGCACCAAGGAGGGCCAGGGTGGTAATTCACCCCTCCACTTT

d_call: NA
j_call: TRBJ2-1
v_call: TRBV30
clone_size: NA
cdr3_aa: CAWSVGGPVDEQFF
cdr3_nt: TGTGCCTGGAGTGTTGGAGGGCCCGTGGATGAGCAGTTCTTC

d_call: TRBD1
j_call: TRBJ1-4
v_call: TRBV11-2
clone_size: NA
cdr3_aa: CASSLATGSEKLFF
cdr3_nt: TGTGCCAGCAGCTTAGCGACAGGGAGTGAAAAACTGTTTTTT

d_call: TRBD1
j_call: TRBJ1-5
v_call: TRBV28
clone_size: NA
cdr3_aa: CASSITGVGDQPQHF
cdr3_nt: TGTGCCAGCAGTATTACAGGGGTTGGGGATCAGCCCCAGCATTTT

d_call: TRBD1
j_call: TRBJ2-7
v_call: TRBV7-7
clone_size: NA
cdr3_aa: CASSLSLDRAYEQYF
cdr3_nt: TGTGCTAGCAGCTTATCCCTGGACAGGGCCTACGAGCAGTACTTC

d_call: TRBD1
j_call: TRBJ1-1
v_call: TRBV30
clone_size: NA
cdr3_aa: CAWGVGQGSTEAFF
cdr3_nt: TGTGCCTGGGGGGTGGGACAGGGGTCCACTGAAGCTTTCTTT

d_call: NA
j_call: TRBJ2-1
v_call: TRBV5-1
clone_size: NA
cdr3_aa: CASSLAAGEQFF
cdr3_nt: TGCGCCAGCAGCTTGGCGGCGGGTGAGCAGTTCTTC

d_call: NA
j_call: TRBJ2-5
v_call: TRBV10-2
clone_size: NA
cdr3_aa: CASSELRLWEETQYF
cdr3_nt: TGCGCCAGCAGTGAATTGCGACTATGGGAGGAGACCCAGTACTTC

d_call: TRBD1
j_call: TRBJ2-5
v_call: TRBV28
clone_size: NA
cdr3_aa: CASSLGLDRGRETQYF
cdr3_nt: TGTGCCAGCAGTTTAGGGCTGGACAGGGGGCGGGAGACCCAGTACTTC

d_call: NA
j_call: TRBJ1-3
v_call: TRBV6-6
clone_size: few
cdr3_aa: CASSYSGRTGNTIYF
cdr3_nt: TGTGCCAGCAGTTACAGTGGCAGAACAGGAAACACCATATATTTT

d_call: NA
j_call: TRBJ1-1
v_call: TRBV28
clone_size: NA
cdr3_aa: CASSSPVSRTLHGAFF
cdr3_nt: TGTGCCAGCAGTTCACCCGTGTCGCGGACACTCCACGGAGCTTTCTTT

d_call: TRBD2
j_call: TRBJ2-7
v_call: TRBV20-1
clone_size: NA
cdr3_aa: CSAAGVYEQYF
cdr3_nt: TGCAGTGCAGCGGGGGTCTACGAGCAGTACTTC

d_call: NA
j_call: TRBJ1-1
v_call: TRBV28
clone_size: NA
cdr3_aa: CASSLTGTTTVTEAFF
cdr3_nt: TGTGCCAGCAGTTTAACCGGGACAACGACGGTGACTGAAGCTTTCTTT

d_call: TRBD1
j_call: TRBJ1-5
v_call: TRBV7-9
clone_size: NA
cdr3_aa: CASSLEGRGQPQHF
cdr3_nt: TGTGCCAGCAGCTTAGAGGGCAGGGGGCAGCCCCAGCATTTT

d_call: NA
j_call: TRBJ2-7
v_call: TRBV19
clone_size: NA
cdr3_aa: CASSIVSGDYEQYF
cdr3_nt: TGTGCCAGTAGTATAGTAAGCGGAGACTACGAGCAGTACTTC

d_call: TRBD2
j_call: TRBJ2-7
v_call: TRBV28
clone_size: NA
cdr3_aa: CASVTSGRSNEQYF
cdr3_nt: TGTGCCAGTGTGACTAGCGGGAGGTCAAACGAGCAGTACTTC

d_call: TRBD1
j_call: TRBJ1-1
v_call: TRBV9
clone_size: NA
cdr3_aa: CASSGGQINTEAFF
cdr3_nt: TGTGCCAGCAGCGGGGGACAGATTAACACTGAAGCTTTCTTT